The subject of this entry is one T cell receptor beta chain. Its antigen is not known. The data derive from a study of human T cells and chemical hapten exposure. Study-wide results and limits: With DPC sensitization, TCRs exceeding 1 in 1000 frequency showed no change.

As handled by the study authors: Sample-level TCR yields exhibited a median of about 96,000, with a range of roughly 20,000 to 700,000. Using its own MiXCR run on the RACE reads, TCRdb lists one record per CDR3 protein. The V and J calls and clone size come from TCRdb's table, not from the authors' own analysis. The profile shows some 180,000 distinct CDR3 sequences, more than 20% of them singletons. The CDR3 length is 14 residues. Germline CDR1 and CDR2: SQVTM and ANQGSEA. With 1 base removed from V and 3 bases from J, the gap between germline ends came to 10 bases. Time point in this sample: patch test 1, 2 weeks after DPC sensitization. Stated treatment: therapeutic diphenylcyclopropenone sensitization with weekly scalp DPC. Unseparated into fractions, whole blood served as the source from which total RNA was extracted.

The clonotype comes from a woman in her forties or fifties with alopecia areata. Some clones in this sample may be carry-over from other donors' samples. The chain uses TRBV29-1 and TRBJ1-3; D might be TRBD1 (5 bases). This material consisted of whole blood, taken in connection with sensitization to the hapten diphenylcyclopropenone (DPC). CDR3 residues: CSVEGTQNGNTIYF. The CDR3 DNA is TGCAGCGTTGAAGGGACACAGAATGGAAACACCATATATTTT.